This T cell receptor beta chain is drawn from a study of cytomegalovirus exposure and HLA in healthy donors. In the study overall: In terms of ancestry, the Caucasian-associated cluster contained 81% of the approximately 430 genotyped donors.

Study-level points and caveats: Looking again later, the authors saw that most CMV-associated TCR beta chains seemed HLA-restricted.

Concerning this clone itself: Its antigen is unknown.

Researchers ran the PCR with 60 Vbeta and 13 Jbeta primers. Profiling relied on immunoSEQ multiplex PCR, and the TCRdb table lists in-frame clones only, not all of them. The top ten hold 4.4% of the sample, which has 150,000 to 200,000 clones, roughly 78% seen once. The clonotype comes from a woman younger than 45 in good health and CMV-seropositive. Sequencing input: PBMCs.

CDR3 sequence: CSVDSGGTEAFF. The CDR3, as DNA: TGCAGCGTTGACAGCGGTGGGACTGAAGCTTTCTTT. This chain links TRBV29-1 with TRBJ1-1; no clear D. The CDR3 spans 12 residues. Germline values: CDR1 SQVTM, CDR2 ANQGSEA. The V end was cut by 3 bases, the J end by 5 bases, with 10 bases between.